This T cell receptor beta chain appears in the sequencing data of a study of T cells after yellow fever vaccination. Across the whole study: Fractions of limited cellularity were prepared by means of SMART-Seq v4 Ultra Low Input.

This clonotype showed up just a few times. TCRdb passed the 5' RACE reads through MiXCR, listing each CDR3 protein once. This sample has 550,000 to 750,000 distinct CDR3 sequences, with less than 15% found just once. This sequence was found in a young man who received the YFV17D yellow fever vaccine. The material was PBMCs, obtained on the day of the yellow fever booster vaccination.

In DNA form, the CDR3 reads TGTGCCTGGAGTCGTCTAGCGGGTGGCGAGCAGTACTTC. Translating gives CAWSRLAGGEQYF. The rearrangement joins TRBV30 to TRBJ2-7; 8 positions agree with TRBD2. This CDR3 region has 13 residues. V lost 2 bases, J lost 6 bases, and 6 bases stayed unmatched. Germline values: CDR1 GTSNPN, CDR2 SVGIG (reference sequence).